The 15 T cell receptor beta chains given below trace back to one sample, sequenced in a study of cytomegalovirus exposure and HLA in healthy donors. Amplification used 60 Vbeta primers and 13 Jbeta primers. Libraries were prepared by immunoSEQ multiplex PCR; TCRdb keeps only in-frame clonotypes and omits some of them. The sample has tens of thousands of clones, roughly 76% seen once. Sequenced input: PBMCs. Receptor source: a man aged 55 to 70 in good health and CMV-seropositive.

This clone was seen only once. The chain has TRBV11-2 and TRBJ2-1; 8 nucleotides align to TRBD2. The CDR3 length is 15 residues. The V gene's germline CDR1 is SGHAT and CDR2 FQNNGV. The V segment lost 3 bases and the J segment 0 bases; nucleotides outside the gene matches: 1. In nucleotides, the CDR3 is TGTGCCAGCAGCTTCAGCGGGAGCTCCTACAATGAGCAGTTCTTC. This gives the protein CASSFSGSSYNEQFF.

This clone was counted only a few times. V usage is TRBV4-3 and J usage is TRBJ2-7, with a tentative D call TRBD1 (5 bases). Germline assignment: CDR1 LGHNA and CDR2 YSLEER. The V end was cut by 1 base, the J end by 2 bases, with 9 bases between. This CDR3 region has 14 residues. The chain's CDR3 is CASSQGGDTYEQYF. CDR3 bases: TGCGCCAGCAGCCAAGGGGGCGACACCTACGAGCAGTACTTC.

The DNA of the CDR3 is TGTGCCAGCAGTTACTCCCGGACAGGGGTAGGGGGCTACACCTTC. It specifies CASSYSRTGVGGYTF. The chain joins TRBV6-5 to TRBJ1-2, with 9 bases matching TRBD1. This CDR3 has 15 amino acids. V was clipped by 0 bases and J by 8 bases; unmatched bases: 7. The germline CDR1 and CDR2 sequences are MNHEY and SVGAGI.

In DNA, the CDR3 is TGCGCCAGCAGCTTGGGGACTAGCGGAAATTACGAGCAGTACTTC. It translates to CASSLGTSGNYEQYF. The chain carries TRBV5-1 and TRBJ2-7, with 10 bases lining up with TRBD2. Germline V gives CDR1 SGHRS, CDR2 YFSETQ. The V segment lost 0 bases and the J segment 4 bases; nucleotides outside the gene matches: 4. The CDR3 consists of 15 residues.

This sequence joins TRBV2 and TRBJ1-4; D call uncertain. This CDR3 comprises 14 residues. V gave up 6 bases and J gave up 11 bases, with 19 bases separating them. Germline V gene lookup returns CDR1 SNHLY and CDR2 FYNNEI. Written as DNA, the CDR3 is TGTGCCAGCAGCTTTTCCTTATTGAGTGATAAACTGTTTTTT. Translating it yields CASSFSLLSDKLFF.

The rearrangement uses TRBV6-5 and TRBJ1-5; D is undetermined. This CDR3 has 13 residues. In germline, CDR1 is MNHEY, CDR2 SVGAGI. Trimming stripped 5 bases from V and 2 bases from J, with 7 bases between. This CDR3 reads CASSETGNQPQHF. In DNA form, the CDR3 reads TGTGCCAGCAGTGAAACAGGCAATCAGCCCCAGCATTTT.

The chain employs TRBV6-5 and TRBJ2-5; D is perhaps TRBD2 (6 bases). V was clipped by 6 bases and J by 1 base, with 15 bases between them. Germline CDR1 MNHEY, CDR2 SVGAGI. This CDR3 has 15 residues. CDR3 nucleotides: TGTGCCAGCAGGGATATTCTAGCGCCCCAAGAGACCCAGTACTTC. Residues: CASRDILAPQETQYF.

This clone has just a few counts. CDR3 nucleotide sequence: TGTGCCACCAGCGGTCCTGCGCGCGCCGAGCAGTACTTC. Translated: CATSGPARAEQYF. The genes are TRBV15 and TRBJ2-7, with D unresolved. V was shortened by 5 bases and J by 6 bases, with 14 bases between the two germline ends. This CDR3 contains 13 residues. CDR1 and CDR2 (germline): LNHNV, YYDKDF (reference sequence).

This clone appeared a single time. The chain carries TRBV5-4 and TRBJ2-2, with a weak D call TRBD2 (5 bases). Trimming shortened V by 0 bases and J by 1 base, and 10 bases separated the two germline ends. CDR3 size: 16 residues. The V gene's germline CDR1 is SGHNT and CDR2 YYREEE (reference sequence). The CDR3 DNA is TGTGCCAGCAGCTTGGGCGAGCGGTTGAACACCGGGGAGCTGTTTTTT. Its translation is CASSLGERLNTGELFF.

The chain links TRBV27 to TRBJ1-1; a weak D match, TRBD1 (6 bases). CDR1 is MNHEY and CDR2 is SMNVEV in the germline V gene (reference sequence). V lost 4 bases, J lost 0 bases, and 9 bases lay in between. The CDR3 length is 14 residues. The CDR3 DNA sequence: TGTGCCAGCAGTTCCACAGGGTTGAACACTGAAGCTTTCTTT. It codes for CASSSTGLNTEAFF.

The chain has TRBV18 and TRBJ2-3; D might be TRBD1 (5 bases). CDR1 is KGHSH, CDR2 LQKENI, per germline. This CDR3 is 14 amino acids long. V lost 8 bases to trimming and J lost 1 base, with 13 bases between them. The CDR3 loop is CASALGPGTDTQYF. The CDR3 nucleotides read TGTGCCAGCGCCTTGGGGCCGGGCACAGATACGCAGTATTTT.

The gene calls are TRBV11-3 and TRBJ2-5; 8 nucleotides agree with TRBD2. Germline assignment: CDR1 SGHNT and CDR2 YENEEA. The CDR3 has 14 amino acids. Trimming took 3 bases from V and 5 from J; bases not matched to a gene: 5. CDR3 region: CASSLRGALETQYF. CDR3 bases: TGTGCCAGCAGCTTGCGGGGGGCTCTCGAGACCCAGTACTTC.

The chain employs TRBV10-3 and TRBJ2-7; 7 nucleotides align to TRBD2. The V segment lost 6 bases and the J segment 7 bases; nucleotides outside the gene matches: 6. CDR3 size: 12 residues. Germline assignment: CDR1 ENHRY and CDR2 SYGVKD. CDR3: CAISREAREQYF. CDR3 DNA: TGTGCCATCAGCCGGGAGGCCAGAGAGCAGTACTTC.

The rearrangement uses TRBV11-2 and TRBJ2-3; D is unresolved. The CDR3 runs 14 residues. Between the trimmed V and J ends, which lost 5 bases and 2 bases, there was a span of 11 bases. The germline CDR1 and CDR2 sequences are SGHAT and FQNNGV. CDR3 region: CASSPLVNTDTQYF. The CDR3 bases are TGTGCCAGCAGCCCCCTCGTTAACACAGATACGCAGTATTTT.

V is TRBV15 and J is TRBJ1-2; D not resolved. The CDR3 contains 15 residues. Germline loops: CDR1 LNHNV, CDR2 YYDKDF (reference sequence). V shed 5 bases and J shed 2 bases, with 15 bases lying between them. The CDR3 DNA reads TGTGCCACCAGCGGCGAGACACAGCAAAACTATGGCTACACCTTC. As protein: CATSGETQQNYGYTF.